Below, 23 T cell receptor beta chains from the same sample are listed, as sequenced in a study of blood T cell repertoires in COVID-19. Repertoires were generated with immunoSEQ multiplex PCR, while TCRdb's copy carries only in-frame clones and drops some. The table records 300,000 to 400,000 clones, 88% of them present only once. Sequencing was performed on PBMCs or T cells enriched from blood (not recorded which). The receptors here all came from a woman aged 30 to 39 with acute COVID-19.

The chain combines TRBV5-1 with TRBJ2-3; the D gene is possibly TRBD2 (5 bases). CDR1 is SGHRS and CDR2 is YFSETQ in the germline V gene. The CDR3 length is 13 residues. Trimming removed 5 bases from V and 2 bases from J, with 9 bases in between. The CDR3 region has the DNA TGCGCCAGCAGTGGAGGAACCACAGATACGCAGTATTTT. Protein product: CASSGGTTDTQYF. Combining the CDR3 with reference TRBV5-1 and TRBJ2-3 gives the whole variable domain KAGVTQTPRYLIKTRGQQVTLSCSPISGHRSVSWYQQTPGQGLQFLFEYFSETQRNKGNFPGRFSGRQFSNSRSEMNVSTLELGDSALYLCASSGGTTDTQYFGPGTRLTVL.

CDR3 amino acids: CASSATSGGNLYEQYF. CDR3 bases: TGTGCCAGCAGCGCGACTAGCGGGGGCAACCTCTACGAGCAGTACTTC. The chain employs TRBV9 and TRBJ2-7, with 12 bases fitting TRBD2. Germline V lookup: CDR1 SGDLS, CDR2 YYNGEE. The CDR3 covers 16 residues. After removal of 3 bases from V and 3 bases from J, the junction contained 7 bases not matched to a gene.

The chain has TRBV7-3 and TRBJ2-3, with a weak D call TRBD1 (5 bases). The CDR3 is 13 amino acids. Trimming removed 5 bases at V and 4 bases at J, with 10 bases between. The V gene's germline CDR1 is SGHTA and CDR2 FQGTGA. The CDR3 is CASSPEGADTQYF. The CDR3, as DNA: TGTGCCAGCAGCCCCGAAGGGGCAGATACGCAGTATTTT.

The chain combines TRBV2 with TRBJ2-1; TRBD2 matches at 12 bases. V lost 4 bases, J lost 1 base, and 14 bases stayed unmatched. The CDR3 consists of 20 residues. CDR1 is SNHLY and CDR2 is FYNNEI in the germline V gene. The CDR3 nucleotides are TGTGCCAGCAGTGCCTTGAGTGGACTAGCGGGGTTTGGGTCCTACAATGAGCAGTTCTTC. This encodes CASSALSGLAGFGSYNEQFF.

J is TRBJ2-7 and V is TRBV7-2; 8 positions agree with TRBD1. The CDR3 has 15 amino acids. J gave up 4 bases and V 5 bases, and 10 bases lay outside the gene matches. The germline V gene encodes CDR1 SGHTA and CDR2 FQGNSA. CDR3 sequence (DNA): TGTGCCAGCAGCCCGGGGGACAGGAGAGAATACGAGCAGTACTTC. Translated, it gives CASSPGDRREYEQYF.

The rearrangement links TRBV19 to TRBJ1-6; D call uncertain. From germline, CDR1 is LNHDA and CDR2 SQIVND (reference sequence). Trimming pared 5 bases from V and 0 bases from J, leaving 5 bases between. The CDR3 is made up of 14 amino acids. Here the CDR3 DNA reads TGTGCCAGTAGTGACTTCTCCTATAATTCACCCCTCCACTTT. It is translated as CASSDFSYNSPLHF.

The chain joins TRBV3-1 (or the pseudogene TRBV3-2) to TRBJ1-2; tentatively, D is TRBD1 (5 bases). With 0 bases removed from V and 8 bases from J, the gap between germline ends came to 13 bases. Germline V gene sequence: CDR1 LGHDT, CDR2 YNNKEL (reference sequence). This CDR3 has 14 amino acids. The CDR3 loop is CASSQDRWAGGYTF. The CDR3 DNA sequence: TGTGCCAGCAGCCAAGATCGGTGGGCAGGGGGCTACACCTTC.

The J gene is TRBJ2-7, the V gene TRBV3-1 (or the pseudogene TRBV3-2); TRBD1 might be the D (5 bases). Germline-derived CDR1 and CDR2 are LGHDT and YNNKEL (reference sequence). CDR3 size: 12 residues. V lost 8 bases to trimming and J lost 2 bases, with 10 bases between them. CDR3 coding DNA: TGTGCCAGCCGAGGACACCCCTACGAGCAGTACTTC. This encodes CASRGHPYEQYF.

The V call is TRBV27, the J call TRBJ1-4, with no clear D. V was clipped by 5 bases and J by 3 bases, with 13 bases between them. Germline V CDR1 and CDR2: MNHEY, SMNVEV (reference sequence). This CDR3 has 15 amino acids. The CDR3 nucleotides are TGTGCCAGCAGTAGCCCACAGAACTCTAATGAAAAACTGTTTTTT. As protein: CASSSPQNSNEKLFF.

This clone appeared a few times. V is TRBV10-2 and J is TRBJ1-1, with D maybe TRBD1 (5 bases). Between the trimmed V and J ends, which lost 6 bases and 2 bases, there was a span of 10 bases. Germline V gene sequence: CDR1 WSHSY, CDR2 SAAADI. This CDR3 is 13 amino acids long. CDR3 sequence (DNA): TGCGCCAGCAGGCGGGGCTTAAACACTGAAGCTTTCTTT. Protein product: CASRRGLNTEAFF.

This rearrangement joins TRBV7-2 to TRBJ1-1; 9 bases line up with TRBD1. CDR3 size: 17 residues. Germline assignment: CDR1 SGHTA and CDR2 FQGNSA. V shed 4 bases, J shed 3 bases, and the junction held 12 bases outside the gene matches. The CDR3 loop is CASSSVPGQGSYTEAFF. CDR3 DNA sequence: TGTGCCAGCAGCTCGGTCCCGGGACAGGGTTCGTACACTGAAGCTTTCTTT.

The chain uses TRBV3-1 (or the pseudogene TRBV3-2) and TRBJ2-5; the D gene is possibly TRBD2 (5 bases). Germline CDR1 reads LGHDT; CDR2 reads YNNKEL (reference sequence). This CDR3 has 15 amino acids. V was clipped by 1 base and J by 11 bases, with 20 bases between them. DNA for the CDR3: TGTGCCAGCAGCCAAGTTCGGGGTCCTTGGGCTGTACAGTACTTC. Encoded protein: CASSQVRGPWAVQYF.

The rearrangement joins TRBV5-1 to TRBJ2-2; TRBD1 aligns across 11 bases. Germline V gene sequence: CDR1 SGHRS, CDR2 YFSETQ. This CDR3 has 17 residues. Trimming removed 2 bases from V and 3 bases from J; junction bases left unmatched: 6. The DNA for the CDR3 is TGCGCCAGCAGCTTTGGGGACAGGGGGAGAGACACCGGGGAGCTGTTTTTT. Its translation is CASSFGDRGRDTGELFF.

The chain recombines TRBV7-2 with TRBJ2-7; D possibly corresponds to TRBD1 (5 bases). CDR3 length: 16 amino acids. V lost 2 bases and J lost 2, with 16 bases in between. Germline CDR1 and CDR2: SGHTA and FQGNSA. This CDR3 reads CASSLIVGVGTYEQYF. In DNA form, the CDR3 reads TGTGCCAGCAGCTTAATCGTAGGGGTGGGTACCTACGAGCAGTACTTC.

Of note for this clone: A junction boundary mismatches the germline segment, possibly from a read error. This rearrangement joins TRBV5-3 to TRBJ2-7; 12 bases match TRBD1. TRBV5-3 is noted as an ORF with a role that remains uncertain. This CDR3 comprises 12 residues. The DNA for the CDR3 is TGCAGCCCCGGGGGACAGGGGGCTGTGCAGTACTTC. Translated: CSPGGQGAVQYF.

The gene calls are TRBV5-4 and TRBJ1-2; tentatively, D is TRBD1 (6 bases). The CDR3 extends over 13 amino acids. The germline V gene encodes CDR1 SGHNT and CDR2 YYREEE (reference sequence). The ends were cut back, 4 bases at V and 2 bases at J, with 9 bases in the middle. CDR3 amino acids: CASSRGQNYGYTF. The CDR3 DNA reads TGTGCCAGCAGCCGAGGACAGAACTATGGCTACACCTTC.

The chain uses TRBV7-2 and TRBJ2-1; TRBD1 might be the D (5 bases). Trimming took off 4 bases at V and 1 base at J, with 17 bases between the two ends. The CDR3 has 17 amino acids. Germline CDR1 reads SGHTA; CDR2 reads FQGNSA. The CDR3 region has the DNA TGTGCCAGCAGCTCACAGGCCTGGGTAGATTCCTACAATGAGCAGTTCTTC. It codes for CASSSQAWVDSYNEQFF.

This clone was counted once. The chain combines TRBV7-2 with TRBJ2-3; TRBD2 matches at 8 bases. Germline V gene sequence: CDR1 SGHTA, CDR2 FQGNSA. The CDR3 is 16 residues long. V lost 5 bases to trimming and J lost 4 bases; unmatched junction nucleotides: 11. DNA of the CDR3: TGTGCCAGCAGCGAAGTTTTCCGGGGGGGATCAGATACGCAGTATTTT. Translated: CASSEVFRGGSDTQYF.

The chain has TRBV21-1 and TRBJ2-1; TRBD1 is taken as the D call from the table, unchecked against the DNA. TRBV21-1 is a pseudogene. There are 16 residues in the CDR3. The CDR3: CASSKRGTGTYNEQFF. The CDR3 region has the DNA TGTGCCAGCAGTAAAAGGGGGACAGGGACGTACAATGAGCAGTTCTTC.

The CDR3 reads CASSQDVYRLQINEQFF. The CDR3 DNA sequence: TGTGCCAGCAGCCAAGATGTATACAGGCTTCAGATCAATGAGCAGTTCTTC. The V and J genes are TRBV3-1 (or the pseudogene TRBV3-2) and TRBJ2-1, with D possibly matching TRBD1 (5 bases). The CDR3 has 17 residues. Germline CDR1 and CDR2: LGHDT and YNNKEL (reference sequence). The V end lost 0 bases, the J end lost 6 bases, and 18 bases lay between the germline ends.

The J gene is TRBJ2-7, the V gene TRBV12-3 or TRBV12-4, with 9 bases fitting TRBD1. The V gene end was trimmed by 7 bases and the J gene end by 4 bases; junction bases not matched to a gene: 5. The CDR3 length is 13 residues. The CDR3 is CASKQGAEYEQYF. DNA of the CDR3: TGTGCCAGCAAACAGGGGGCGGAGTACGAGCAGTACTTC.

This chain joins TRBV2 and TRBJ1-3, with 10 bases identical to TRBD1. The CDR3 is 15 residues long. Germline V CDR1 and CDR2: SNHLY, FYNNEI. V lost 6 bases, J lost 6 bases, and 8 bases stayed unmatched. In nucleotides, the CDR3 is TGTGCCAGCAGGGCCGGGACAGGGGATACAAACACCATATATTTT. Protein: CASRAGTGDTNTIYF.

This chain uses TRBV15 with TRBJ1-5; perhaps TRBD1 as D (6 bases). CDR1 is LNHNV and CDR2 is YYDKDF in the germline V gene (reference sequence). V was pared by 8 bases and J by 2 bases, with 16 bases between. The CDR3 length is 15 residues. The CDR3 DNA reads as TGTGCCACCCAAAACCTAAGGACAGGCAATCAGCCCCAGCATTTT. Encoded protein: CATQNLRTGNQPQHF. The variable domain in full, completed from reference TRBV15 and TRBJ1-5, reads DAMVIQNPRYQVTQFGKPVTLSCSQTLNHNVMYWYQQKSSQAPKLLFHYYDKDFNNEADTPDNFQSRRPNTSFCFLDIRSPGLGDTAMYLCATQNLRTGNQPQHFGDGTRLSIL.